Sequencing of this T cell receptor beta chain was carried out in a study of metastatic and nonmetastatic thyroid tumors. Thyroid surgery was performed in patients who had received no treatment beforehand. A note on this clone: What it binds is not known. This may stem from a read error, because a much larger clone lies one nucleotide away.

Regarding the study as a whole: Malignant thyroid tumors reportedly exceeded benign nodules significantly in TCR beta diversity, with the difference appearing in blood and tumor.

Germline CDR1 and CDR2: SGHNT and YYREEE (reference sequence). This CDR3 region has 15 residues. The ends were cut back, 4 bases at V and 2 bases at J, with 14 bases in the middle. TCRdb re-clonotyped the PCR reads via MiXCR. Of approximately 30,000 clones detected, roughly 15% appear once; the ten largest clones hold 15% to 19%. The chain uses TRBV5-4 and TRBJ2-3; D call uncertain. The TCR sequence derives from a male donor with papillary thyroid cancer or a benign thyroid nodule (not recorded which). Some clones in this sample may be carry-over from other donors' samples. What was sequenced was blood. CDR3 bases: TGTGCCAGCAGCGTGACTGTCGCTATCACAGATACGCAGTATTTT. Its translation: CASSVTVAITDTQYF.